The T cell receptor beta chain described here comes from a study of CD8 T cells in Susac syndrome. It was negative isolation that provided the CD8+ and CD4+ T cells, whereas TEMRA cells were enriched by FACS. The CDR3 extends over 16 amino acids. V trimming: 3 bases; J trimming: 5 bases; junction bases outside the gene matches: 7. Germline loops: CDR1 KGHSH, CDR2 LQKENI. Roughly 0.45 to 1 ug RNA was reverse transcribed with random hexamers. The immunoSEQ assay covered 54 Vbeta and 13 Jbeta segments for CDR3. Via MiXCR, TCRdb re-called the immunoSEQ multiplex PCR reads, giving one row per CDR3 protein. The data contain some 110,000 distinct CDR3 sequences, around 92% of them singletons.

The sample comprised CD4+ T cells from PBMCs. The chain joins TRBV18 to TRBJ2-5, with TRBD2 identical over 12 bases. This TCR came from a human donor with multiple sclerosis. The CDR3 DNA reads as TGTGCCAGCTCACCGATGCTAGCGGGGGGGCGCGAGACCCAGTACTTC. Translated: CASSPMLAGGRETQYF. Full variable domain (outside the CDR3, taken from reference TRBV18 and TRBJ2-5): NAGVMQNPRHLVRRRGQEARLRCSPMKGHSHVYWYRQLPEEGLKFMVYLQKENIIDESGMPKERFSAEFPKEGPSILRIQQVVRGDSAAYFCASSPMLAGGRETQYFGPGTRLLVL.